One sample yielded the 16 T cell receptor beta chains listed below, sequenced in a study of cytomegalovirus exposure and HLA in healthy donors. The PCR employed 60 Vbeta primers together with 13 Jbeta primers. Libraries were prepared by immunoSEQ multiplex PCR; TCRdb keeps only in-frame clonotypes and omits some of them. The ten top clones account for 0.85% to 1%, within a sample of over 110,000 clones. Sequencing used PBMCs. Receptors were obtained from a male donor in good health and CMV-seronegative.

V usage is TRBV5-1 and J usage is TRBJ1-2; D may be TRBD1 (6 bases). CDR1 and CDR2 from the germline V gene are SGHRS and YFSETQ. The CDR3 runs to 13 residues. V was clipped by 4 bases and J by 2 bases, with 9 bases between them. The CDR3 nucleotides are TGCGCCAGCAGCCCTACAGGGAACTATGGCTACACCTTC. It is translated as CASSPTGNYGYTF.

The gene calls are TRBV28 and TRBJ2-5; 9 nucleotides align to TRBD2. The CDR3 sequence is 14 residues long. Germline CDR1 reads MDHEN; CDR2 reads SYDVKM. The V and J ends lost 10 bases and 5 bases, in that order; junction bases with no gene match: 11. CDR3 bases: TGTGCCACCGAAGCGGGGGGTGTTCGGGAGACCCAGTACTTC. This encodes CATEAGGVRETQYF. The whole variable domain, remainder taken from reference TRBV28 and TRBJ2-5, is DVKVTQSSRYLVKRTGEKVFLECVQDMDHENMFWYRQDPGLGLRLIYFSYDVKMKEKGDIPEGYSVSREKKERFSLILESASTNQTSMYLCATEAGGVRETQYFGPGTRLLVL.

The chain links TRBV7-9 to TRBJ1-1; the D gene is possibly TRBD1 (5 bases). The CDR3 runs to 14 residues. V was shortened by 4 bases and J by 6 bases, with 15 bases between the two germline ends. The germline V gene encodes CDR1 SEHNR and CDR2 FQNEAQ (reference sequence). The DNA of the CDR3 is TGTGCCAGCAGCTCCATGGGGGGGTCTGCTGAAGCTTTCTTT. Protein: CASSSMGGSAEAFF.

The chain has TRBV6-1 and TRBJ1-1, with 7 bases identical to TRBD1. Germline CDR1 is MNHNS and CDR2 is SASEGT. The ends lost 2 bases at V and 1 base at J; junction bases unmatched: 16. The CDR3 extends over 19 amino acids. The CDR3, as DNA: TGTGCCAGCAGTGAAATTCCCCGGACAGGTCCGCAATCGAACACTGAAGCTTTCTTT. As protein: CASSEIPRTGPQSNTEAFF.

This sequence joins TRBV5-1 and TRBJ2-5; 7 bases match TRBD1. V was pared by 6 bases and J by 1 base, with 9 bases of the junction left unmatched. The CDR3 contains 15 residues. From germline, CDR1 is SGHRS and CDR2 YFSETQ. As DNA, the CDR3 is TGCGCCAGCAATCCTCCGGGACAGTCCCAAGAGACCCAGTACTTC. Protein sequence: CASNPPGQSQETQYF.

The genes are TRBV6-5 and TRBJ1-5; D is ambiguous. The CDR3 sequence is 14 residues long. Trimming took 2 bases from V and 3 from J, leaving 8 bases between them. Germline CDR1 MNHEY, CDR2 SVGAGI. The CDR3: CASSYASPNQPQHF. DNA for the CDR3: TGTGCCAGCAGTTACGCGAGCCCCAATCAGCCCCAGCATTTT.

The chain carries TRBV7-9 and TRBJ1-3; TRBD1 aligns across 7 bases. The CDR3 spans 16 residues. Germline CDR1 SEHNR, CDR2 FQNEAQ (reference sequence). With V trimmed by 2 bases and J by 4 bases, 8 bases remained unmatched. CDR3 protein: CASSLRSGGKGNTIYF. The CDR3 DNA reads TGTGCCAGCAGCTTAAGATCAGGGGGGAAGGGAAACACCATATATTTT.

The chain links TRBV4-3 to TRBJ1-1; a possible D gene is TRBD1 (6 bases). V was pared by 7 bases and J by 12 bases, with 21 bases between. The CDR3 is 13 amino acids. Germline V CDR1 and CDR2: LGHNA, YSLEER. The CDR3 reads CASTLNLWGPPFF. In nucleotides, the CDR3 is TGCGCCAGCACCTTAAACCTATGGGGGCCGCCTTTCTTT.

The V call is TRBV6-6, the J call TRBJ1-1; no definite D call. The CDR3 has 11 amino acids. With 2 bases removed from V and 7 bases from J, the gap between germline ends came to 5 bases. The germline CDR1 and CDR2 sequences are MNHNY and SVGAGI (reference sequence). The CDR3 is CASSYGSEAFF. Written as DNA, the CDR3 is TGTGCCAGCAGTTACGGGAGTGAAGCTTTCTTT.

The chain couples TRBV11-2 to TRBJ1-5; no clear D. CDR1 SGHAT and CDR2 FQNNGV come from the germline V gene. Trimming took off 0 bases at V and 3 bases at J, with 9 bases between the two ends. The CDR3 is 15 amino acids. The CDR3 reads CASSLDGGVNQPQHF. The CDR3, as DNA: TGTGCCAGCAGCTTAGACGGAGGAGTCAATCAGCCCCAGCATTTT.

This chain connects TRBV18 to TRBJ2-5, with D possibly being TRBD1 (5 bases). This CDR3 region has 15 residues. V was clipped by 3 bases and J by 2 bases, with 13 bases between them. CDR1 is KGHSH, CDR2 LQKENI, per germline. The CDR3: CASSPGQPLQETQYF. CDR3 coding DNA: TGTGCCAGCTCACCGGGGCAGCCCCTTCAAGAGACCCAGTACTTC.

The V and J genes are TRBV5-1 and TRBJ2-2; D not resolved. Germline V gives CDR1 SGHRS, CDR2 YFSETQ. This CDR3 contains 14 residues. V lost 4 bases and J lost 4, with 11 bases in between. CDR3 amino acids: CASSPLRSTGELFF. The CDR3 nucleotides are TGCGCCAGCAGCCCACTTCGGTCCACCGGGGAGCTGTTTTTT.

The CDR3 reads CASSPPVNEKLFF. CDR3 in DNA: TGTGCCAGCAGCCCCCCGGTGAATGAAAAACTGTTTTTT. The gene calls are TRBV7-9 and TRBJ1-4; no clear D. Trimming cost V 5 bases and J 5 bases, with 9 bases left between them. This CDR3 is 13 amino acids long. The germline gives CDR1 SEHNR, CDR2 FQNEAQ (reference sequence). Based on the CDR3 plus reference TRBV7-9 and TRBJ1-4, the full variable domain is DTGVSQNPRHKITKRGQNVTFRCDPISEHNRLYWYRQTLGQGPEFLTYFQNEAQLEKSRLLSDRFSAERPKGSFSTLEIQRTEQGDSAMYLCASSPPVNEKLFFGSGTQLSVL.

This sequence joins TRBV6-1 and TRBJ2-1, with D tentatively TRBD2 (6 bases). This CDR3 is 17 amino acids long. Per the germline V gene, CDR1 is MNHNS and CDR2 is SASEGT. Trimming took off 3 bases at V and 6 bases at J, with 21 bases between the two ends. The CDR3 sequence is CASSDMTGVGTTNEQFF. Written as DNA, the CDR3 is TGTGCCAGCAGTGATATGACGGGAGTAGGTACCACCAATGAGCAGTTCTTC.

The chain is built from TRBV19 and TRBJ2-6; maybe TRBD2 (6 bases). Germline-derived CDR1 and CDR2 are LNHDA and SQIVND (reference sequence). This CDR3 has 16 residues. V shed 7 bases and J shed 2 bases, with 15 bases lying between them. The CDR3 DNA reads as TGTGCCAGTATTACTAGCATTCCCCCTGGGGCCAACGTCCTGACTTTC. This translates into CASITSIPPGANVLTF.

This sequence joins TRBV6-1 and TRBJ1-3; D is uncertain. V gave up 8 bases and J gave up 4 bases, with 15 bases separating them. The CDR3 has 14 residues. The V gene's germline CDR1 is MNHNS and CDR2 SASEGT. As DNA, the CDR3 is TGTGCCAGCGGCCTTCAGTCTGTGGGAAACACCATATATTTT. Protein sequence: CASGLQSVGNTIYF.